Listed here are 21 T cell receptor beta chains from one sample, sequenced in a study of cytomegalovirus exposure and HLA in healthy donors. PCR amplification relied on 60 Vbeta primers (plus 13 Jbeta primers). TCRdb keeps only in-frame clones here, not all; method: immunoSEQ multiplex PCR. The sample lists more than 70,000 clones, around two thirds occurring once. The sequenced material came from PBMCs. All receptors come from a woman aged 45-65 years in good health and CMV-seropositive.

CDR3 DNA sequence: TGTGCCAGCAGTGAAAGGGCGGAAGGGGGTCAGCCCCAGCATTTT. It translates to CASSERAEGGQPQHF. The rearrangement links TRBV6-1 to TRBJ1-5, with D perhaps matching TRBD1 (6 bases). The CDR3 is 15 residues long. Germline V lookup: CDR1 MNHNS, CDR2 SASEGT. The V end lost 2 bases, the J end lost 6 bases, and 14 bases lay between the germline ends.

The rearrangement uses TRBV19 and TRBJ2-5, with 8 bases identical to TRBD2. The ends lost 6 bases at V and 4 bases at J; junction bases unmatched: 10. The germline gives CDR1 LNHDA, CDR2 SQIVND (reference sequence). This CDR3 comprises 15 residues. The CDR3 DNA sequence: TGTGCCAGTAGATCCAGCGGGAGCTTGTCAGAGACCCAGTACTTC. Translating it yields CASRSSGSLSETQYF.

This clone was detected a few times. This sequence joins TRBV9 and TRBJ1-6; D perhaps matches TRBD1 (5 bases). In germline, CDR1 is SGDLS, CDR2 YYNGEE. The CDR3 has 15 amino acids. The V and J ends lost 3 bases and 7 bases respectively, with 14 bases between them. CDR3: CASSAEGVGNSPLHF. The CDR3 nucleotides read TGTGCCAGCAGCGCCGAAGGGGTTGGGAATTCACCCCTCCACTTT.

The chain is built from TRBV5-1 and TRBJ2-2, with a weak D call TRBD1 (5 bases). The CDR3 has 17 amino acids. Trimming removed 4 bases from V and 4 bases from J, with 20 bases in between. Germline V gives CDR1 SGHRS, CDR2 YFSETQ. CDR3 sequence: CASSRRTTTTLTGELFF. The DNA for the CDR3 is TGCGCCAGCAGCCGTCGGACAACAACTACTCTCACCGGGGAGCTGTTTTTT.

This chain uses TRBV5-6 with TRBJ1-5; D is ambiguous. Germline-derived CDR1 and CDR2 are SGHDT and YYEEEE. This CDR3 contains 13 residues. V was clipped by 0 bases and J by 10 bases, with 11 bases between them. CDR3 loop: CASSLGQAGPQHF. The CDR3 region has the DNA TGTGCCAGCAGCTTGGGTCAGGCCGGTCCCCAGCATTTT.

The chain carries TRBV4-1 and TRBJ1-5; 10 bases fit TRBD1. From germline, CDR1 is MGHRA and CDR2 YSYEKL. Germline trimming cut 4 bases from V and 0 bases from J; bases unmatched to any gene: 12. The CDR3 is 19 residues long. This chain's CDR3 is CASSPSKDRGRYSNQPQHF. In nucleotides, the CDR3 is TGCGCCAGCAGCCCCTCCAAGGACAGGGGGAGGTATAGCAATCAGCCCCAGCATTTT.

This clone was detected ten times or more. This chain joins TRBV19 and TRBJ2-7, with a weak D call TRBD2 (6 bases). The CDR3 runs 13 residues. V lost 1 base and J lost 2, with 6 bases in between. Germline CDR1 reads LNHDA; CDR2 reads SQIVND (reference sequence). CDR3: CASSIAGAYEQYF. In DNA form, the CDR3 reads TGTGCCAGTAGTATAGCGGGAGCCTACGAGCAGTACTTC.

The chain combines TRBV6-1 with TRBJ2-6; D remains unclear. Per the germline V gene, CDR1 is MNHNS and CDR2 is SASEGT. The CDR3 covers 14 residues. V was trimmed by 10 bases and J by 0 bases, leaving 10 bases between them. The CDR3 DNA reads TGTGCCACCGAGAACCACTCTGGGGCCAACGTCCTGACTTTC. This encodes CATENHSGANVLTF.

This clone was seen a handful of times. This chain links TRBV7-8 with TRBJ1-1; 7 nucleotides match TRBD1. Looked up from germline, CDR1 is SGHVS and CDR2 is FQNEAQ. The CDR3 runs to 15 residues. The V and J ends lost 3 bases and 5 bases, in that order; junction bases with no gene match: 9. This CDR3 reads CASSFYQGGGTEAFF. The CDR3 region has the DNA TGTGCCAGCAGCTTCTACCAGGGGGGTGGGACTGAAGCTTTCTTT.

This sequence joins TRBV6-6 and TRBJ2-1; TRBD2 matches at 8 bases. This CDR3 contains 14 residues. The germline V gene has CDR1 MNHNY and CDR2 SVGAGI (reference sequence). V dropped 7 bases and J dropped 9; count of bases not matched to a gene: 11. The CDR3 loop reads CASTAGARAPEQFF. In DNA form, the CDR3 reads TGTGCCAGCACAGCGGGGGCCCGGGCCCCTGAGCAGTTCTTC.

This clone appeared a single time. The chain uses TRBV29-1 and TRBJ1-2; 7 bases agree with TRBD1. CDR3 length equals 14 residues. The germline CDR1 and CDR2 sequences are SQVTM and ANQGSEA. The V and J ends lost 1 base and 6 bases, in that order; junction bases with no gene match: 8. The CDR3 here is CSVEAQGVSNGYTF. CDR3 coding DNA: TGCAGCGTTGAAGCTCAGGGGGTATCTAATGGCTACACCTTC.

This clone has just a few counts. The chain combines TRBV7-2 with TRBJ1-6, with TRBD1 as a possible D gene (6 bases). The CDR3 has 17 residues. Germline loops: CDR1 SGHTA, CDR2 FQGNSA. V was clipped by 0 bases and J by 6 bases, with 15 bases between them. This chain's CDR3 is CASSLAGTGFTNSPLHF. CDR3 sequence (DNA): TGTGCCAGCAGCTTAGCCGGAACAGGGTTTACTAATTCACCCCTCCACTTT.

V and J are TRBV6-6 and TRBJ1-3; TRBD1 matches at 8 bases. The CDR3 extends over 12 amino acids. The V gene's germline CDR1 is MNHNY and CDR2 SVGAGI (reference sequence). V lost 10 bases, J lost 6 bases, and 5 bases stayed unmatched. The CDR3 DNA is TGTGCCACCAGGACAGGGACAAACACCATATATTTT. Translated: CATRTGTNTIYF.

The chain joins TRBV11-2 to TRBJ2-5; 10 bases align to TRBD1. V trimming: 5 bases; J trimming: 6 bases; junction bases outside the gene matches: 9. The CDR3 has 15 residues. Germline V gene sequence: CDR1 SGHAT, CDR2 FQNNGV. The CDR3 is CASSDGTGEIKTQYF. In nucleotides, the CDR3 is TGTGCCAGCAGCGACGGGACAGGGGAAATAAAGACCCAGTACTTC.

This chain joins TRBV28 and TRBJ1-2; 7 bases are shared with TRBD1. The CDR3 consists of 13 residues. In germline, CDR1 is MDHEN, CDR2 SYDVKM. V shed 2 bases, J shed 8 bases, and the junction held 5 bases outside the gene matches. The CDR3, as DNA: TGTGCCAGCAGTTTAGACAGGGTGGGCGGCTACACCTTC. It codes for CASSLDRVGGYTF.

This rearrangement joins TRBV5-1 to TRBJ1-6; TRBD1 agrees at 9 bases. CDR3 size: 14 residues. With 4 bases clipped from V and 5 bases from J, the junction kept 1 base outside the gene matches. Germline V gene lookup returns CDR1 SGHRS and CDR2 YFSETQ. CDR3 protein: CASSRQGDNSPLHF. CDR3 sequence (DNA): TGCGCCAGCAGCCGACAGGGGGATAATTCACCCCTCCACTTT.

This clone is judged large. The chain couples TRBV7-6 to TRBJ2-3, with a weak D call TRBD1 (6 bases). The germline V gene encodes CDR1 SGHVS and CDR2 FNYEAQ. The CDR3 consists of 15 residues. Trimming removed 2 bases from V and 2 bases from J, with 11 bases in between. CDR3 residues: CASSLSGANTDTQYF. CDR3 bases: TGTGCCAGCAGCTTATCAGGGGCTAACACAGATACGCAGTATTTT.

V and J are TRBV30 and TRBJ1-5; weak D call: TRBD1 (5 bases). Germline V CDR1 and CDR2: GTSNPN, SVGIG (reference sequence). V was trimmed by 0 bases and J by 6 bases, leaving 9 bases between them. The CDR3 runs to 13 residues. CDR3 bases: TGTGCCTGGAGTGTACAAGGGGTTCAGCCCCAGCATTTT. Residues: CAWSVQGVQPQHF.

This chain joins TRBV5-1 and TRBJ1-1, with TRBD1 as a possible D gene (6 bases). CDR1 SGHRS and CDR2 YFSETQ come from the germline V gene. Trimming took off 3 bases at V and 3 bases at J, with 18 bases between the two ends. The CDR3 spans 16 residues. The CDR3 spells CASSSLRGGRDTEAFF. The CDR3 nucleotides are TGCGCCAGCAGCTCCCTTCGAGGGGGTCGGGACACTGAAGCTTTCTTT.

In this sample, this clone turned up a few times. CDR3: CSVETRGGHSTDTQYF. The DNA for the CDR3 is TGCAGCGTTGAAACCCGAGGGGGACACAGCACAGATACGCAGTATTTT. The chain links TRBV29-1 to TRBJ2-3; a weak D match, TRBD1 (6 bases). CDR1 and CDR2 from the germline V gene are SQVTM and ANQGSEA. The CDR3 runs 16 residues. Trimming left V 2 bases short and J 0 bases short, with 15 bases between.

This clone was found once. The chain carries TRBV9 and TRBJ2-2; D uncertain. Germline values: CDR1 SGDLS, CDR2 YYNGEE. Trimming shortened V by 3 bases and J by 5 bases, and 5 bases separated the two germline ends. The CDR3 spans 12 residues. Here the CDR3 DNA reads TGTGCCAGCAGCGCCTTAACCGGGGAGCTGTTTTTT. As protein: CASSALTGELFF.